A single sample gave rise to the 2 T cell receptor beta chains below, sequenced in a study of technical replicates of blood from a few donors. The table came from immunoSEQ multiplex PCR; TCRdb's copy has only in-frame clones and leaves some out. Of some 82,000 clones in the sample, around 97% are singletons; the top ten hold approximately 0.2%. The specimen sequenced was T cells isolated from PBMCs. These receptors came from a human donor in good health.

This chain uses TRBV28 with TRBJ2-7; TRBD2 matches at 7 bases. The CDR3 contains 15 residues. Germline lookup yields CDR1 MDHEN and CDR2 SYDVKM. Trimming at V came to 7 bases and at J to 0 bases, leaving 9 bases not matched to a gene. The CDR3 bases are TGTGCCAGCACCCCTGGGACTAAAAGCTCCTACGAGCAGTACTTC. Protein: CASTPGTKSSYEQYF.

The chain has TRBV6-5 and TRBJ1-5, with 8 positions matching TRBD1. This CDR3 contains 15 residues. V was clipped by 8 bases and J by 7 bases; unmatched bases: 13. Per germline, CDR1 MNHEY and CDR2 SVGAGI. The CDR3 is CASATSRGPEQPQHF. In DNA, the CDR3 is TGTGCCAGCGCAACATCCAGGGGGCCGGAACAGCCCCAGCATTTT.